This T cell receptor beta chain was obtained from a study of CD8 T cells in ankylosing spondylitis. Points from the study as a whole: As reported, disease-linked clones showed significant enrichment in matched ankylosing spondylitis synovial fluid. Certain motif variants had earlier been reported in reactive arthritis synovial fluid and blood. The study identified a TCR beta motif of several highly homologous variants that appeared characteristic of ankylosing spondylitis blood.

V was clipped by 9 bases and J by 14 bases, with 41 bases between them. Germline V gene lookup returns CDR1 MNHEY and CDR2 SMNVEV (reference sequence). The CDR3 is 19 amino acids. Libraries for TCR beta were made by quantitative 5'-RACE with molecular barcodes. TCRdb re-derived calls from the 5' RACE reads in MiXCR, one entry per CDR3 protein. The table includes about 750,000 distinct CDR3 sequences, over 15% detected once. This clonotype was counted a few times. Its antigen is not identified. The sequenced sample consisted of blood, either unsorted or a sorted T cell fraction (not recorded which). The rearrangement joins TRBV27 to TRBJ2-1; D assignment may be TRBD1 or TRBD2 (5 bases each). This receptor was taken from a male donor with ankylosing spondylitis. CDR3 nucleotides: TGTGCCAGTCCCATAGGGGAGTCGGGTTATCGCCCGCAGGAGGAGTATAAGTTCTTC. It yields the protein CASPIGESGYRPQEEYKFF.